These T cell receptor beta chains were read from a single sample in a study of cytomegalovirus exposure and HLA in healthy donors. The method was immunoSEQ multiplex PCR; TCRdb's version includes in-frame clones alone and lacks a portion of them. The sample records about 140,000 clones, 65% to 85% being singletons. The sequenced sample consisted of PBMCs. The receptor set was obtained from a man between 18 and 29 years old in good health and CMV-seronegative. The CDR3 runs from the conserved cysteine through the conserved F or W. D genes are given only for firm matches. Some rows have no size entry. The others give once, few or many, or a class for an expanded clone.

cdr3_length | clone_size | j_call | d_call | v_call | cdr3_nt | cdr3_aa
14 | once | TRBJ2-3 | TRBD1 | TRBV2 | TGTGCCAGTCGGACAGGGGGAGGCACAGATACGCAGTATTTT | CASRTGGGTDTQYF
15 | once | TRBJ2-1 | TRBD1 | TRBV5-5 | TGTGCCAGCAGTTGGGGGACAGGCACCTACAATGAGCAGTTCTTC | CASSWGTGTYNEQFF
12 | - | TRBJ2-7 | TRBD1 | TRBV6-6 | TGTGCCACGGGACAGGGGACCTACGAGCAGTACTTC | CATGQGTYEQYF
15 | once | TRBJ1-1 | - | TRBV7-2 | TGTGCCAGCAGCTTGGCCCTAGGGGGGGACACTGAAGCTTTCTTT | CASSLALGGDTEAFF
14 | once | TRBJ1-1 | TRBD1 | TRBV5-1 | TGCGCCAGCAGCTGGCGGTCGACAGGGGAAGAAGCTTTCTTT | CASSWRSTGEEAFF
14 | - | TRBJ2-7 | TRBD1 | TRBV11-2 | TGTGCCAGCAGCTTAGGGGGACAGGGAGTAGAGCAGTACTTC | CASSLGGQGVEQYF
14 | - | TRBJ2-7 | TRBD1 | TRBV30 | TGTGCCTGGAGGGGGCGAGGGACAGGGGGCGAGCAGTACTTC | CAWRGRGTGGEQYF
14 | - | TRBJ2-7 | - | TRBV6-5 | TGTGCCAGCAGTTACATTGGCAGAACCTACGAGCAGTACTTC | CASSYIGRTYEQYF
18 | once | TRBJ1-4 | - | TRBV18 | TGTGCCAGCTCACCACCGCGTGCCTCGGGACTCATTAATGAAAAACTGTTTTTT | CASSPPRASGLINEKLFF
12 | - | TRBJ2-2 | - | TRBV7-9 | TGTTCCAGCAGCTTAGCTGGGCGGGAGCTGTTTTTT | CSSSLAGRELFF
13 | once | TRBJ1-1 | - | TRBV12-5 | TGTGCTAGTGAGTCCCAGGGAAACACTGAAGCTTTCTTT | CASESQGNTEAFF
14 | - | TRBJ1-5 | - | TRBV2 | TGTGCCAGCAGTGTACAGACCAGCAATCAGCCCCAGCATTTT | CASSVQTSNQPQHF
14 | - | TRBJ1-2 | - | TRBV29-1 | TGCAGCGTTGAAAGGGGCAATCCTAACTATGGCTACACCTTC | CSVERGNPNYGYTF
15 | - | TRBJ2-1 | TRBD2 | TRBV5-6 | TGTGCCAGCAGTACGGGGGGGCGGATTAACAATGAGCAGTTCTTC | CASSTGGRINNEQFF
12 | - | TRBJ2-4 | - | TRBV7-9 | TGTGCCAGCGCAGGGGCCTTAAACATTCAGTACTTC | CASAGALNIQYF
13 | - | TRBJ1-2 | - | TRBV7-3 | TGTGCCAGCAGCCGGAACAGGGCGGACGGCTACACCTTC | CASSRNRADGYTF
16 | - | TRBJ1-2 | TRBD1 | TRBV15 | TGTGCCACCAGCACCCAGACATGGACAGGGGCCTATGGCTACACCTTC | CATSTQTWTGAYGYTF
14 | - | TRBJ1-3 | - | TRBV6-5 | TGTGCCAGCAGACCAGGCAATGCTGGAAACACCATATATTTT | CASRPGNAGNTIYF
16 | - | TRBJ1-4 | - | TRBV2 | TGTGCCAGCAGTGACTCACAGGGCTTAACTAATGAAAAACTGTTTTTT | CASSDSQGLTNEKLFF
13 | - | TRBJ1-5 | - | TRBV19 | TGTGCCAGTATGGGGGGGAAAAATCAGCCCCAGCATTTT | CASMGGKNQPQHF
14 | - | TRBJ1-5 | - | TRBV30 | TGTGCCTGGAGTGTACCAGGGGGCAATCAGCCCCAGCATTTT | CAWSVPGGNQPQHF
14 | - | TRBJ2-7 | - | TRBV25-1 | TGTGCCAGCAGTATGGCACAGGGCCTCGGCGAGCAGTACTTC | CASSMAQGLGEQYF
15 | - | TRBJ1-5 | TRBD1 | TRBV18 | TGTGCCAGCTCACCTCGGGGACAGGACAATCAGCCCCAGCATTTT | CASSPRGQDNQPQHF
12 | - | TRBJ1-5 | - | TRBV2 | TGTGCCAGCAGTGGCCCCGGGCAGCCCCAGCATTTT | CASSGPGQPQHF
14 | few | TRBJ1-1 | TRBD1 | TRBV5-1 | TGCGCCAGCAGGGACAGGGGTGGGAACACTGAAGCTTTCTTT | CASRDRGGNTEAFF
10 | - | TRBJ2-1 | - | TRBV2 | TGTGCCAGCAGTTTGACAAAGCAGTTCTTC | CASSLTKQFF
17 | - | TRBJ2-7 | TRBD1 | TRBV7-2 | TGTGCCAGCAGCTTTTTGACAGGGGGATCGAACGCCTACGAGCAGTACTTC | CASSFLTGGSNAYEQYF
15 | once | TRBJ2-7 | - | TRBV27 | TGTGCCAGCAGTCTCAGGGGAGCTGTCTCCTACGAGCAGTACTTC | CASSLRGAVSYEQYF
15 | - | TRBJ2-3 | TRBD1 | TRBV19 | TGTGCCAGTAGTCTAACAGGGGGCAGAGGAGATACGCAGTATTTT | CASSLTGGRGDTQYF